This T cell receptor beta chain was identified in a study of human T cells and chemical hapten exposure. Overall study context: Upper inner arm skin measuring around 2 cm by around 2 cm received 2% DPC for sensitization.

This clonotype has at least ten counts. Within the library, unique molecular identifiers were attached to each individual cDNA molecule. Authors' analysis steps: Sampled TCR counts reached a median of roughly 100,000 per sample, with values ranging from 23,224 to 690,600. TCRdb itself ran the RACE reads through MiXCR, one entry per CDR3 protein. The V and J calls here are based on TCRdb, not the publication. This table holds about 380,000 distinct CDR3 sequences, approximately 5% found once. V lost 4 bases to trimming and J lost 3 bases, with 15 bases between them. The CDR3 runs 15 residues. Germline V CDR1 and CDR2: SGHRS, YFSETQ. This sample's time point: pre-sensitization, week 0. Stated treatment: therapeutic diphenylcyclopropenone sensitization with weekly scalp DPC.

V and J are TRBV5-1 and TRBJ2-3; no clear D gene. The receptor was derived from a woman between 45 and 65 years old with alopecia areata. Some clones in this sample may be carry-over from other donors' samples. The source was whole blood, collected in connection with sensitization to the hapten diphenylcyclopropenone (DPC). CDR3 sequence reads: CASSSEGIRTDTQYF. The DNA of the CDR3 is TGCGCCAGCAGCAGTGAAGGGATCAGGACAGATACGCAGTATTTT.